Listed below are T cell receptor beta chains from one sample, sequenced in a study of OX40 agonist ivuxolimab in advanced cancers. Profiled with immunoSEQ multiplex PCR; TCRdb holds only in-frame clones, not every one. The sample lists 65,000 to 95,000 clones; about 90% were seen once. The starting material was CD4+ or CD8+ T cells sorted from blood, obtained in a trial of the OX40 agonist ivuxolimab. The receptors were sampled from an adult with an advanced solid tumor such as melanoma, head and neck, liver or kidney cancer. CDR3s include the opening cysteine and the closing phenylalanine or tryptophan. D genes are given only for firm matches. Size is omitted from some rows. Given values are once, few, many or a class for expanded clones.

J gene	D gene	V gene	clone size	CDR3 DNA	CDR3 protein
TRBJ2-7	NA	TRBV5-8	NA	TGTGCCAGCAGCCCCCGGTTCTCCTACGAGCAGTACTTC	CASSPRFSYEQYF
TRBJ1-1	TRBD1	TRBV12-5	NA	TGTGCTAGTGGATTCGGGACAGGGGCGAGGAACACTGAAGCTTTCTTT	CASGFGTGARNTEAFF
TRBJ1-3	NA	TRBV18	NA	TGTGCCAGCTCACCGGGGGGTTCATTTACTGGAAACACCATATATTTT	CASSPGGSFTGNTIYF
TRBJ1-1	TRBD1	TRBV5-1	NA	TGCGCCACAGGACAGGGAGATGTTTCTGAAGCTTTCTTT	CATGQGDVSEAFF
TRBJ2-3	NA	TRBV7-9	NA	TGTGCCAGCAGAACCAGGGGCCCGGGACAAACTAACACAGATACGCAGTATTTT	CASRTRGPGQTNTDTQYF
TRBJ1-6	TRBD1	TRBV27	NA	TGTGCCAGCAGACGGGTCGCAGGGGGCTCGGATTCACCCCTCCACTTT	CASRRVAGGSDSPLHF
TRBJ1-2	NA	TRBV7-9	NA	TGTGCCAGCAGCTCAGCGGAAGGGAGGGGTGGCTACACCTTC	CASSSAEGRGGYTF
TRBJ1-2	NA	TRBV30	once	TGTGCCGGATCACAGGGATACGGCTACACCTTC	CAGSQGYGYTF
TRBJ2-5	NA	TRBV6-5	NA	TGTGCCAGCAGCGCCCGGAGGCAAGAGACCCAGTACTTC	CASSARRQETQYF
TRBJ1-4	NA	TRBV28	NA	TGTGCCAGCAGTTTAAATGAAAAACTGTTTTTT	CASSLNEKLFF